Listed below are T cell receptor beta chains from one sample, sequenced in a study of blood T cell repertoires in COVID-19. TCRdb's table, derived via immunoSEQ multiplex PCR, lists solely in-frame clones and lacks some. The sample records more than 150,000 clones, about 85% being singletons. The sample was peripheral blood. The receptors were gathered from a man in his 70s with active or convalescent COVID-19. Each CDR3 is given with its conserved first and last residue. Each record gives: CDR3 DNA, CDR3 protein, clone size, V gene, D gene, J gene, CDR3 length. D genes are given only for firm matches. Some rows have no size entry. The others give once, few or many, or a class for an expanded clone.

TGCGCCAGCAGCTTGGCGGGACAGAACACCGGGGAGCTGTTTTTT	CASSLAGQNTGELFF	-	TRBV5-1	-	TRBJ2-2	15
TGTGCCAGCAGCCGAACGGGACAGGGTGAGGGCTATGGCTACACCTTC	CASSRTGQGEGYGYTF	-	TRBV27	TRBD1	TRBJ1-2	16
TGTGCCAGCAGTTCGGTCATATGGTCGGGCGAGCAGTACTTC	CASSSVIWSGEQYF	once	TRBV27	-	TRBJ2-7	14
TGTGCCTGGACGAAGGGGCTTGGGACTGAAGCTTTCTTT	CAWTKGLGTEAFF	-	TRBV30	-	TRBJ1-1	13
TGTGCCAGCAGTCTCGACTCTGAAGCTTTCTTT	CASSLDSEAFF	-	TRBV3-1/TRBV3-2	-	TRBJ1-1	11
TGTGCCAGCAGTTGGGGGACAGGGAATGGGGAGCAGTACTTC	CASSWGTGNGEQYF	many	TRBV27	TRBD1	TRBJ2-7	14
TGTGCCAGCTCACCTTCGCGGGGAGATACGCAGTATTTT	CASSPSRGDTQYF	-	TRBV18	-	TRBJ2-3	13
TGTGCCAGCAGTTTGGGGGGACAGGGGGCGAGCGCTTTCTTT	CASSLGGQGASAFF	-	TRBV28	TRBD1	TRBJ1-1	14
TGTGCCAGTAGTCCGTCCTCGAACACCGGGGAGCTGTTTTTT	CASSPSSNTGELFF	-	TRBV19	-	TRBJ2-2	14
TGTGCCAGCAGCCAAGAGAGTCAGAACAGGATCGATGAGCAGTTCTTC	CASSQESQNRIDEQFF	-	TRBV14	-	TRBJ2-1	16
TGTGCCTGGAGTGTAAGCGAAAACATTCAGTACTTC	CAWSVSENIQYF	-	TRBV30	-	TRBJ2-4	12
TGTGCCAGCAGCGCCGGACAGAGCTCAAATCAGCCCCAGCATTTT	CASSAGQSSNQPQHF	-	TRBV9	-	TRBJ1-5	15
TGTGCCAGCACCGTCCTAGCGGGAACCTACGAGCAGTACTTC	CASTVLAGTYEQYF	-	TRBV6-5	TRBD2	TRBJ2-7	14
TGTGCCAGCTCACCACTGCCCGGGGGGGCCCTTGAGGAACTGTTTTTT	CASSPLPGGALEELFF	-	TRBV18	-	TRBJ1-4	16
TGTGCCAGCAGTTACTCTTGGGCAGCACAAGAGACCCAGTACTTC	CASSYSWAAQETQYF	once	TRBV6-5	-	TRBJ2-5	15
TGTGCCAGCAGTCTATCGGGGGGGTACACTGAAGCTTTCTTT	CASSLSGGYTEAFF	-	TRBV28	-	TRBJ1-1	14
TGTGCCAGCAGCCAATTATTACCGTCCGGGACTAGTGTCAATGAGCAGTTCTTC	CASSQLLPSGTSVNEQFF	once	TRBV3-1/TRBV3-2	TRBD2	TRBJ2-1	18
TGTGCCAGCACACAGGGTAATTCACCCCTCCACTTT	CASTQGNSPLHF	once	TRBV6-5	-	TRBJ1-6	12
TGTGCCAGCAGTTTGACAAACCGTTCACCCCTCCACTTT	CASSLTNRSPLHF	-	TRBV28	-	TRBJ1-6	13
TGTGCCAGTAGTCGGACTGGCCTGAGGGAGCAGTACTTC	CASSRTGLREQYF	-	TRBV19	-	TRBJ2-7	13
TGCGCCAGCAGCTGGCCCGGGACAGGGGGCAAGAATGAGCAGTTCTTC	CASSWPGTGGKNEQFF	-	TRBV5-1	TRBD1	TRBJ2-1	16
TGTGCCAGCAGACAGGGGGCGGCTTCTGGGGCCAACGTCCTGACTTTC	CASRQGAASGANVLTF	-	TRBV21-1	-	TRBJ2-6	16
TGTGCCAGTAGCCGATCACAGGGGGCAGGGCAGCCCCAGCATTTT	CASSRSQGAGQPQHF	-	TRBV19	TRBD1	TRBJ1-5	15
TGTGCCAGCAGCCCCCAAGGAGCGGCCTCTGGAAACACCATATATTTT	CASSPQGAASGNTIYF	-	TRBV5-4	-	TRBJ1-3	16
TGTGCCTGGAGTAGTAACGGCGGGGCGCAGTATTTT	CAWSSNGGAQYF	-	TRBV30	-	TRBJ2-3	12
TGTGCCTGTACAACGAAGCCGGGACAGCCAATCCACGAGTACTTC	CACTTKPGQPIHEYF	-	TRBV30	TRBD1	TRBJ2-7	15
TGTGCCAGCGCGCCTTTAGCGGGCTCCTACGAGCAGTACTTC	CASAPLAGSYEQYF	-	TRBV27	TRBD2	TRBJ2-7	14
TGTGCCAGCAGATATACAGCAGGCAATCAGCCCCAGCATTTT	CASRYTAGNQPQHF	-	TRBV27	-	TRBJ1-5	14
TGTGCCAGCAGTCCTAGACAGGCAGTCTTTAGCACAGATACGCAGTATTTT	CASSPRQAVFSTDTQYF	-	TRBV28	-	TRBJ2-3	17
TGTGCCTGGACAGGGGGGAACACTGAAGCTTTCTTT	CAWTGGNTEAFF	-	TRBV30	TRBD1	TRBJ1-1	12
TGTGCCAGCAGACCAGGGGGCGAGAGGGGCTACACCTTC	CASRPGGERGYTF	few	TRBV6-5	TRBD1	TRBJ1-2	13
TGTGCCAGCAGCCAAGGAACAAGTCCCAGGGCTACAACCTCCTACGAGCAGTACTTC	CASSQGTSPRATTSYEQYF	-	TRBV3-1/TRBV3-2	-	TRBJ2-7	19
TGTGCCAGTCAGCACGAGGGTTCGGCTGGAAACACCATATATTTT	CASQHEGSAGNTIYF	-	TRBV19	-	TRBJ1-3	15
TGTGCCAGCAGTGAAAATGTGAGGGTGGCCCAGCATTTT	CASSENVRVAQHF	few	TRBV6-1	-	TRBJ1-5	13
TGTGCCAGCGGTGAGTCCCTAACAGGGATCCAGCCCCAGCATTTT	CASGESLTGIQPQHF	-	TRBV2	-	TRBJ1-5	15
TGTGCCTGGAGTGCAGGGGAACGAACGACCGGGGAGCTGTTTTTT	CAWSAGERTTGELFF	-	TRBV30	-	TRBJ2-2	15
TGTGCCAGCACCCTAAACCCAGGGTTAGAAGGGCAGTACTTC	CASTLNPGLEGQYF	-	TRBV6-6	-	TRBJ2-7	14
TGTGCCAGCAGTTACACGGACAGGAACACTGAAGCTTTCTTT	CASSYTDRNTEAFF	-	TRBV6-5	-	TRBJ1-1	14
TGTGCCAGCAGTCCCTCCAGAGGCCGCGGGCCCCAGCATTTT	CASSPSRGRGPQHF	once	TRBV28	-	TRBJ1-5	14
TGTGCCAGCACACAGGGGTTGGGAACCGGGGAGCTGTTTTTT	CASTQGLGTGELFF	-	TRBV2	TRBD1	TRBJ2-2	14
TGTGCCAGCAGCTTATCCAGGACAGGGGGGGATGAGCAGTACTTC	CASSLSRTGGDEQYF	-	TRBV7-9	TRBD1	TRBJ2-7	15
TGTGCCAGCAGTTTAACAAGGGGAACTAATGAAAAACTGTTTTTT	CASSLTRGTNEKLFF	-	TRBV27	-	TRBJ1-4	15
TGTGCCAGCAGCTACCAGGGGAATGAAGCTTTCTTT	CASSYQGNEAFF	-	TRBV7-9	-	TRBJ1-1	12
TGTGCCAGCAGTTCAGGGACAGGGGGTAACAAAAACATTCAGTACTTC	CASSSGTGGNKNIQYF	-	TRBV2	TRBD1	TRBJ2-4	16
TGTGCCAGCAGCTCCCTGGTAGCGGGACGGCACGAGCAGTACTTC	CASSSLVAGRHEQYF	-	TRBV7-9	TRBD2	TRBJ2-7	15
TGTGCCAGCAGATTCCTGGACCAAGGAGGAAATCAGCCCCAGCATTTT	CASRFLDQGGNQPQHF	-	TRBV27	-	TRBJ1-5	16
TGTGCCACCCTGGACAGGATCTCTGGAAACACCATATATTTT	CATLDRISGNTIYF	-	TRBV28	TRBD1	TRBJ1-3	14
TGTGCCAGCAGGGCGAGGGACAGGGGCGCCACTAGCACAGATACGCAGTATTTT	CASRARDRGATSTDTQYF	-	TRBV27	TRBD1	TRBJ2-3	18
TGTGCCACCAGTGAGAGCGGGAGGGGCTACGAGCAGTACTTC	CATSESGRGYEQYF	once	TRBV24-1	TRBD2	TRBJ2-7	14
TGTGCCAGCAGCTCGACAGCCGATAGGCCCAATGAGCAGTTCTTC	CASSSTADRPNEQFF	many	TRBV7-9	-	TRBJ2-1	15
TGTGCCAGCAGCCGAACCGGGACAGGCAGCAATCAGCCCCAGCATTTT	CASSRTGTGSNQPQHF	-	TRBV9	TRBD1	TRBJ1-5	16
TGCGCCAGCAGCCAAGAAAGGCTAGCGGGAGTTGGGACCGGGGAGCTGTTTTTT	CASSQERLAGVGTGELFF	-	TRBV4-1	TRBD2	TRBJ2-2	18
TGTGCCTGGAGTAGGGACAGGGGCAGGGGTGTGAACACTGAAGCTTTCTTT	CAWSRDRGRGVNTEAFF	-	TRBV30	TRBD1	TRBJ1-1	17